Listed below are T cell receptor beta chains from one sample, sequenced in a study of PD-1 blockade in classical Hodgkin lymphoma. Clones were sequenced by immunoSEQ multiplex PCR, and TCRdb holds only the in-frame ones, with some missing. The data contain more than 55,000 clones, 88% of them seen just once; the ten biggest clones take up 5.4%. This specimen was peripheral blood mononuclear cells (PBMCs), taken before the second cycle of nivolumab. The receptors were gathered from a human donor with classical Hodgkin lymphoma. Each CDR3 is given with its conserved first and last residue. The D gene is left open where the match is weak. Clone size is not always given. Where it is, it says once, few, many or a class for expanded clones.

size: NA
J: TRBJ2-3
V: TRBV11-3
D: NA
CDR3: CASSLSQGRADTQYF
DNA: TGTGCCAGCAGCTTATCCCAGGGGAGGGCAGATACGCAGTATTTT

size: NA
J: TRBJ1-1
V: TRBV6-4
D: NA
CDR3: CASLQRGRLVRNTEAFF
DNA: TGTGCCAGTCTACAACGGGGGAGGTTGGTCAGGAACACTGAAGCTTTCTTT

size: NA
J: TRBJ1-1
V: TRBV29-1
D: TRBD1
CDR3: CSVTGGGTRTEAFF
DNA: TGCAGCGTTACAGGGGGAGGGACGAGGACTGAAGCTTTCTTT

size: NA
J: TRBJ2-5
V: TRBV7-9
D: NA
CDR3: CASSTLAAETQYF
DNA: TGTGCCAGCAGCACCTTAGCGGCAGAGACCCAGTACTTC

size: NA
J: TRBJ1-2
V: TRBV6-6
D: NA
CDR3: CASRSDPTAHYGYTF
DNA: TGTGCCAGCAGGAGCGATCCGACGGCACACTATGGCTACACCTTC

size: NA
J: TRBJ2-3
V: TRBV4-1
D: NA
CDR3: CASSQLYPSTDTQYF
DNA: TGCGCCAGCAGCCAACTCTACCCAAGCACAGATACGCAGTATTTT

size: few
J: TRBJ2-5
V: TRBV7-8
D: NA
CDR3: CASSHPTGQETQYF
DNA: TGTGCCAGCAGCCACCCAACGGGCCAAGAGACCCAGTACTTC

size: NA
J: TRBJ2-7
V: TRBV14
D: TRBD1
CDR3: CASSTRTGGVYEQYF
DNA: TGTGCCAGCAGCACCCGGACAGGTGGGGTCTACGAGCAGTACTTC

size: NA
J: TRBJ1-1
V: TRBV2
D: NA
CDR3: CASRGTNTEAFF
DNA: TGTGCCAGCAGAGGTACTAACACTGAAGCTTTCTTT

size: NA
J: TRBJ2-4
V: TRBV9
D: TRBD2
CDR3: CASSRVPLAGGRGNIQYF
DNA: TGTGCCAGCAGCCGGGTGCCGCTAGCGGGGGGCCGAGGAAACATTCAGTACTTC

size: once
J: TRBJ2-7
V: TRBV2
D: NA
CDR3: CASRRVSSYEQYF
DNA: TGTGCCAGCCGGAGAGTCAGCTCCTACGAGCAGTACTTC

size: NA
J: TRBJ1-4
V: TRBV5-1
D: NA
CDR3: CASSLLPQGTNEKLFF
DNA: TGCGCCAGCAGCCTCCTCCCCCAGGGAACTAATGAAAAACTGTTTTTT

size: NA
J: TRBJ1-1
V: TRBV5-1
D: NA
CDR3: CASSLGTSAFEAFF
DNA: TGCGCCAGCAGCTTGGGCACCTCGGCCTTTGAAGCTTTCTTT

size: NA
J: TRBJ1-2
V: TRBV6-5
D: NA
CDR3: CASSRQSPNYGYTF
DNA: TGTGCCAGCAGTCGACAGTCCCCTAACTATGGCTACACCTTC

size: NA
J: TRBJ2-1
V: TRBV7-2
D: TRBD2
CDR3: CASSGLAGGSTYNEQFF
DNA: TGTGCCAGCAGTGGACTAGCGGGGGGCTCTACCTACAATGAGCAGTTCTTC

size: NA
J: TRBJ2-6
V: TRBV7-2
D: TRBD1
CDR3: CASSLTGTGANVLTF
DNA: TGTGCCAGCAGCTTGACAGGGACTGGGGCCAACGTCCTGACTTTC

size: NA
J: TRBJ2-2
V: TRBV5-1
D: TRBD2
CDR3: CASRVVSGLAGTGELFF
DNA: TGCGCCAGCAGGGTCGTCTCGGGACTAGCGGGCACCGGGGAGCTGTTTTTT

size: NA
J: TRBJ2-3
V: TRBV5-1
D: TRBD1
CDR3: CASSSDRGLDTQYF
DNA: TGCGCCAGCAGCTCGGACAGGGGTCTGGATACGCAGTATTTT

size: NA
J: TRBJ2-7
V: TRBV6-6
D: TRBD1
CDR3: CASSFGQGTNEQYF
DNA: TGTGCCAGCAGTTTCGGACAGGGTACGAACGAGCAGTACTTC

size: NA
J: TRBJ1-1
V: TRBV7-6
D: NA
CDR3: CASSLSRDANTEAFF
DNA: TGTGCCAGCAGCTTGAGCCGGGACGCAAACACTGAAGCTTTCTTT

size: once
J: TRBJ2-3
V: TRBV5-1
D: TRBD2
CDR3: CASSLYSGGTDTQYF
DNA: TGCGCCAGCAGCTTGTATAGCGGGGGCACAGATACGCAGTATTTT

size: NA
J: TRBJ1-6
V: TRBV14
D: NA
CDR3: CASSQQTSGYSPLHF
DNA: TGTGCCAGCAGCCAACAGACAAGCGGCTATTCACCCCTCCACTTT

size: once
J: TRBJ1-1
V: TRBV19
D: NA
CDR3: CASRHSPGRSMNTEAFF
DNA: TGTGCCAGTAGGCACTCTCCGGGACGCAGTATGAACACTGAAGCTTTCTTT

size: NA
J: TRBJ1-6
V: TRBV7-3
D: NA
CDR3: CASSLGRVVCNSPLHF
DNA: TGTGCCAGCAGCTTAGGCAGGGTAGTTTGTAATTCACCCCTCCACTTT

size: NA
J: TRBJ2-3
V: TRBV2
D: NA
CDR3: CASRGDNTADTQYF
DNA: TGTGCCAGCAGAGGGGACAATACGGCAGATACGCAGTATTTT

size: NA
J: TRBJ2-1
V: TRBV5-1
D: TRBD1
CDR3: CASSLSGGQGPNNEQFF
DNA: TGCGCCAGCAGCTTGTCGGGGGGACAGGGTCCGAACAATGAGCAGTTCTTC

size: NA
J: TRBJ1-4
V: TRBV5-4
D: NA
CDR3: CASSKDSAIEKLFF
DNA: TGTGCCAGCAGTAAGGACAGCGCCATTGAAAAACTGTTTTTT

size: NA
J: TRBJ2-5
V: TRBV4-1
D: TRBD2
CDR3: CASSRGTSGGRYQETQYF
DNA: TGCGCCAGCAGCCGCGGGACTAGCGGGGGCAGGTACCAAGAGACCCAGTACTTC

size: NA
J: TRBJ2-3
V: TRBV11-3
D: NA
CDR3: CASSSALGVQYF
DNA: TGTGCCAGCAGCTCCGCGCTAGGAGTGCAGTATTTT

size: NA
J: TRBJ1-3
V: TRBV12-5
D: TRBD1
CDR3: CASGLHRGSGNTIYF
DNA: TGTGCTAGTGGTTTGCACAGGGGCTCTGGAAACACCATATATTTT

size: NA
J: TRBJ2-2
V: TRBV5-1
D: NA
CDR3: CASSLDGGDYTGELFF
DNA: TGCGCCAGCAGCTTGGATGGCGGGGACTACACCGGGGAGCTGTTTTTT

size: NA
J: TRBJ1-5
V: TRBV20-1
D: NA
CDR3: CSAPFEQPQHF
DNA: TGCAGTGCTCCCTTTGAACAGCCCCAGCATTTT

size: NA
J: TRBJ2-2
V: TRBV5-1
D: NA
CDR3: CASSLTANTGELFF
DNA: TGCGCCAGCAGCTTGACAGCGAACACCGGGGAGCTGTTTTTT

size: NA
J: TRBJ2-7
V: TRBV6-5
D: NA
CDR3: CASSYSAGRSYEQYF
DNA: TGTGCCAGCAGTTACTCGGCAGGGAGGTCCTACGAGCAGTACTTC

size: NA
J: TRBJ1-5
V: TRBV7-8
D: NA
CDR3: CASSLYQGNQPQHF
DNA: TGTGCCAGCAGCTTATACCAGGGCAATCAGCCCCAGCATTTT

size: NA
J: TRBJ1-1
V: TRBV29-1
D: TRBD1
CDR3: CSVPGQGNTEAFF
DNA: TGCAGCGTTCCGGGACAGGGGAACACTGAAGCTTTCTTT

size: NA
J: TRBJ1-6
V: TRBV5-1
D: NA
CDR3: CASSLQPGNNSPLHF
DNA: TGCGCCAGCAGCTTGCAACCAGGGAATAATTCACCCCTCCACTTT

size: few
J: TRBJ1-3
V: TRBV19
D: NA
CDR3: CASSQLSGNTIYF
DNA: TGTGCCAGTAGTCAGCTCTCTGGAAACACCATATATTTT

size: NA
J: TRBJ1-4
V: TRBV5-1
D: TRBD1
CDR3: CASSPFQGAEKLFF
DNA: TGCGCCAGCAGCCCCTTCCAGGGGGCGGAAAAACTGTTTTTT

size: NA
J: TRBJ2-5
V: TRBV21-1
D: NA
CDR3: CASSKGARETQYF
DNA: TGTGCCAGCAGCAAGGGGGCCCGAGAGACCCAGTACTTC

size: NA
J: TRBJ1-2
V: TRBV11-2
D: NA
CDR3: CASSPNGGYGYTF
DNA: TGTGCCAGCAGCCCCAATGGGGGATATGGCTACACCTTC

size: NA
J: TRBJ2-5
V: TRBV6-5
D: TRBD2
CDR3: CASSQTSSETQYF
DNA: TGTGCCAGCAGTCAGACTAGCAGCGAGACCCAGTACTTC

size: NA
J: TRBJ1-5
V: TRBV10-3
D: NA
CDR3: CAISEGGKSNQPQHF
DNA: TGTGCCATCAGTGAAGGGGGTAAAAGCAATCAGCCCCAGCATTTT

size: NA
J: TRBJ1-5
V: TRBV6-1
D: TRBD1
CDR3: CASSDRQGGIANQPQHF
DNA: TGTGCCAGCAGTGACCGACAGGGAGGGATAGCAAATCAGCCCCAGCATTTT

size: NA
J: TRBJ1-2
V: TRBV1
D: NA
CDR3: CTSSQGWFYYGYTF
DNA: TGCACCAGCAGCCAAGGGTGGTTCTACTATGGCTACACCTTC

size: NA
J: TRBJ1-5
V: TRBV5-6
D: NA
CDR3: CASSLSSGAGNQPQHF
DNA: TGTGCCAGCAGCTTGAGTTCCGGGGCGGGCAATCAGCCCCAGCATTTT

size: NA
J: TRBJ1-5
V: TRBV6-5
D: NA
CDR3: CASRGVGSNQPQHF
DNA: TGTGCCAGCAGGGGGGTCGGGAGCAATCAGCCCCAGCATTTT

size: NA
J: TRBJ2-6
V: TRBV5-1
D: NA
CDR3: CASTQGSGANVLTF
DNA: TGCGCCAGCACCCAGGGCTCTGGGGCCAACGTCCTGACTTTC

size: NA
J: TRBJ1-3
V: TRBV9
D: NA
CDR3: CASSATNTGISGNTIYF
DNA: TGTGCCAGCAGCGCCACTAATACAGGAATCTCTGGAAACACCATATATTTT

size: once
J: TRBJ2-5
V: TRBV5-1
D: NA
CDR3: CASSIGRGQETQYF
DNA: TGCGCCAGCAGCATTGGACGGGGACAAGAGACCCAGTACTTC

size: NA
J: TRBJ2-3
V: TRBV10-3
D: NA
CDR3: CAISKETDTQYF
DNA: TGTGCCATCAGCAAAGAGACAGATACGCAGTATTTT

size: NA
J: TRBJ2-7
V: TRBV10-2
D: NA
CDR3: CASSERTVPGPYEQYF
DNA: TGCGCCAGCAGTGAGAGGACCGTCCCGGGGCCCTACGAGCAGTACTTC

size: once
J: TRBJ2-1
V: TRBV6-5
D: NA
CDR3: CASSYWDSNGDEQFF
DNA: TGTGCCAGCAGTTACTGGGACTCAAATGGGGATGAGCAGTTCTTC

size: NA
J: TRBJ2-5
V: TRBV14
D: TRBD1
CDR3: CASSLITGTGLQETQYF
DNA: TGTGCCAGCAGCCTCATCACCGGGACAGGACTCCAAGAGACCCAGTACTTC

size: few
J: TRBJ2-2
V: TRBV6-6
D: NA
CDR3: CASAGTNTGELFF
DNA: TGTGCCAGCGCAGGGACGAACACCGGGGAGCTGTTTTTT

size: NA
J: TRBJ1-5
V: TRBV5-1
D: NA
CDR3: CASSLVGDLNQPQHF
DNA: TGCGCCAGCAGCTTGGTCGGGGACCTTAATCAGCCCCAGCATTTT

size: NA
J: TRBJ1-1
V: TRBV12-2
D: NA
CDR3: CASRLQDNEAFF
DNA: TGTGCAAGTCGCTTACAGGACAACGAAGCTTTCTTT

size: NA
J: TRBJ1-3
V: TRBV7-2
D: TRBD1
CDR3: CASSLVGQGWSGNTIYF
DNA: TGTGCCAGCAGCTTAGTGGGACAGGGATGGTCTGGAAACACCATATATTTT

size: NA
J: TRBJ1-2
V: TRBV28
D: NA
CDR3: CASSPAGEYYGYTF
DNA: TGTGCCAGCAGTCCCGCCGGAGAGTACTATGGCTACACCTTC